Below, 16 T cell receptor beta chains from the same sample are listed, as sequenced in a study of vaccination and CD4 T cells after COVID-19. Cultured CD4+ T-cell DNA underwent Oncomine TCR Beta short-read sequencing. TCRdb recomputed calls from the PCR reads with MiXCR, one row per CDR3 protein. The data contain approximately 25,000 distinct CDR3 sequences, roughly 60% of them singletons. Their recognized antigens are unknown. The treatment here: roughly 10-day PBMC culture with coronavirus spike peptide pools or control peptides (ViraFEST assay). The material sequenced was CD4+ T cells from blood, cultured in vitro. These receptors all stem from a human donor who had recovered from COVID-19.

The chain combines TRBV24-1 with TRBJ2-7; 10 positions match TRBD2. Germline values: CDR1 KGHDR, CDR2 SFDVKD. CDR3 length: 15 residues. Unmatched junction bases numbered 1, after V lost 3 bases and J lost 0 bases. CDR3 nucleotides: TGTGCCACCAGTGATGGGACTAGCGACTCCTACGAGCAGTACTTC. It encodes CATSDGTSDSYEQYF.

This sequence joins TRBV6-2 or TRBV6-3 and TRBJ1-2; 7 bases agree with TRBD1. The V segment lost 10 bases and the J segment 1 base; nucleotides outside the gene matches: 3. The CDR3 spans 12 residues. CDR1 and CDR2 from the germline V gene are MNHEY and SVGEGT. Written as DNA, the CDR3 is TGTGCCACCTCAGGGGGTAACTATGGCTACACCTTC. Translated, it gives CATSGGNYGYTF.

V and J are TRBV4-3 and TRBJ1-6; 7 bases align to TRBD1. From germline, CDR1 is LGHNA and CDR2 YSLEER. There are 15 residues in the CDR3. The junction had 4 bases not matched to a gene; V was cut back by 1 base and J by 7 bases. CDR3 in amino acids: CASSQGQGRNSPLHF. The DNA of the CDR3 is TGCGCCAGCAGCCAAGGACAGGGACGCAATTCACCCCTCCACTTT.

This chain uses TRBV7-9 with TRBJ1-1; no clear D gene. Germline values: CDR1 SEHNR, CDR2 FQNEAQ (reference sequence). The length of the CDR3 is 17 residues. V dropped 5 bases and J dropped 0 bases, with 19 bases sitting between them. CDR3 sequence reads: CASSPPGVRALNTEAFF. The CDR3, as DNA: TGTGCCAGCAGCCCCCCCGGGGTGAGAGCTCTGAACACTGAAGCTTTCTTT.

V is TRBV27 and J is TRBJ2-7; weak D call: TRBD2 (5 bases). Looked up from germline, CDR1 is MNHEY and CDR2 is SMNVEV (reference sequence). V dropped 6 bases and J dropped 7 bases, with 10 bases sitting between them. The CDR3 consists of 11 residues. The CDR3 DNA reads as TGTGCCAGCAGGAGGGCGCTGGAGCAGTACTTC. It is translated as CASRRALEQYF.

The chain uses TRBV30 and TRBJ2-7; D is undetermined. Between the trimmed V and J ends, which lost 0 bases and 3 bases, there was a span of 12 bases. Germline V lookup: CDR1 GTSNPN, CDR2 SVGIG (reference sequence). The CDR3 sequence is 14 residues long. CDR3 nucleotides: TGTGCCTGGAGTGTACCCTGGCGTCGCTACGAGCAGTACTTC. As protein: CAWSVPWRRYEQYF.

This clonotype was found a few times. The rearrangement links TRBV6-2 or TRBV6-3 to TRBJ1-5; D is possibly TRBD1 (5 bases). Germline V lookup: CDR1 MNHEY, CDR2 SVGEGT. Trimming removed 6 bases from V and 0 bases from J, with 24 bases in between. The CDR3 is made up of 19 amino acids. The CDR3 loop is CASSLHRAGRRNSNQPQHF. The CDR3 DNA sequence: TGTGCCAGCAGCCTTCATAGAGCAGGGCGGCGGAATAGCAATCAGCCCCAGCATTTT.

This chain uses TRBV7-9 with TRBJ1-1; D remains ambiguous. Trimming took off 5 bases at V and 1 base at J, with 11 bases between the two ends. This CDR3 contains 14 residues. In germline, CDR1 is SEHNR, CDR2 FQNEAQ (reference sequence). The CDR3 loop is CASSTGRANTEAFF. The CDR3 DNA is TGTGCCAGCAGCACTGGACGGGCGAACACTGAAGCTTTCTTT.

This clonotype was seen more than once but under ten times. The chain employs TRBV6-1 and TRBJ2-5; TRBD2 matches 8 bases. Germline V gene sequence: CDR1 MNHNS, CDR2 SASEGT. The CDR3 has 15 amino acids. V was clipped by 7 bases and J by 4 bases; unmatched bases: 11. In DNA, the CDR3 is TGTGCCAGCACGGATGGTCGCGGGAGGTCAGAGACCCAGTACTTC. Its protein product is CASTDGRGRSETQYF.

The table lists this clonotype with a few counts. The chain couples TRBV20-1 to TRBJ1-2; a weak D match, TRBD1 (5 bases). The length of the CDR3 is 12 residues. V dropped 6 bases and J dropped 4 bases, with 12 bases sitting between them. Germline CDR1 is DFQATT and CDR2 is SNEGSKA (reference sequence). CDR3 loop: CSATGGTYGYTF. The CDR3 DNA follows: TGCAGTGCCACCGGGGGGACCTATGGCTACACCTTC.

The chain couples TRBV11-2 to TRBJ1-1; a possible D gene is TRBD1 (5 bases). The CDR3 loop spans 14 amino acids. Germline CDR1 is SGHAT and CDR2 is FQNNGV. V lost 0 bases, J lost 10 bases, and 15 bases lay in between. The CDR3 bases are TGTGCCAGCAGCTTAGATATGGACGGAGGGACAGCTTTCTTT. This translates into CASSLDMDGGTAFF.

The chain combines TRBV11-3 with TRBJ2-1; 10 nucleotides align to TRBD2. CDR3 length: 17 residues. Germline loops: CDR1 SGHNT, CDR2 YENEEA. V was clipped by 1 base and J by 7 bases; unmatched bases: 10. Written as DNA, the CDR3 is TGTGCCAGCAGCTTAGGCCTCTCTAGCGGGAGTACGAATGAGCAGTTCTTC. The encoded protein is CASSLGLSSGSTNEQFF.

This chain links TRBV5-1 with TRBJ2-3, with 11 positions matching TRBD2. Per the germline V gene, CDR1 is SGHRS and CDR2 is YFSETQ. The CDR3 totals 17 residues. V gave up 4 bases and J gave up 6 bases; unmatched junction bases: 13. CDR3 nucleotide sequence: TGCGCCAGCAGCCCTGGTGCCCTACTAGCGGGAGAGGATACGCAGTATTTT. This codes for CASSPGALLAGEDTQYF.

CDR3 coding DNA: TGTGCCAGTACTGGACAGGGGCCCAGCGAGCAGTACTTC. This sequence encodes CASTGQGPSEQYF. The chain couples TRBV19 to TRBJ2-7, with 9 bases identical to TRBD1. CDR3 length: 13 amino acids. V was clipped by 7 bases and J by 6 bases; unmatched bases: 7. The germline V gene has CDR1 LNHDA and CDR2 SQIVND (reference sequence). The variable domain in full, with the rest retrieved from reference TRBV19 and TRBJ2-7, is DGGITQSPKYLFRKEGQNVTLSCEQNLNHDAMYWYRQDPGQGLRLIYYSQIVNDFQKGDIAEGYSVSREKKESFPLTVTSAQKNPTAFYLCASTGQGPSEQYFGPGTRLTVT.

This clonotype was seen a few times. The J gene is TRBJ1-5, the V gene TRBV24-1; D gene uncertain. Germline V gene data show CDR1 as KGHDR and CDR2 as SFDVKD. V was trimmed by 3 bases and J by 4 bases, leaving 15 bases between them. The CDR3 length is 16 residues. The CDR3 DNA sequence: TGTGCCACCAGTGATGGAGCGGCTATGGGGAATCAGCCCCAGCATTTT. Protein sequence: CATSDGAAMGNQPQHF.

The chain carries TRBV2 and TRBJ2-5, with D tentatively TRBD1 (6 bases). V was clipped by 3 bases and J by 1 base, with 12 bases between them. This CDR3 region has 15 residues. Germline CDR1 is SNHLY and CDR2 is FYNNEI. CDR3 sequence (DNA): TGTGCCAGCAGTGAGGGGCAGGGGCCCCAAGAGACCCAGTACTTC. This codes for CASSEGQGPQETQYF.